Included here is one TCR beta chain sequence, with context. The sample is drawn from a study of blood T cell repertoires in COVID-19. This CDR3 spans 13 amino acids. With 7 bases removed from V and 4 bases from J, the gap between germline ends came to 13 bases. From germline, CDR1 is MNHNY and CDR2 SVGAGI (reference sequence). The method was immunoSEQ multiplex PCR; TCRdb's version includes in-frame clones alone and lacks a portion of them. The sample carries some 39,000 clones, more than 80% recorded once. The sequenced material came from peripheral blood. This chain links TRBV6-6 with TRBJ1-2; D is unresolved. The receptor's source is a man between 60 and 70 years old with acute or convalescent COVID-19. The CDR3: CASTLSVTYGYTF. The CDR3 DNA reads as TGTGCCAGCACCTTATCGGTCACCTATGGCTACACCTTC.